Sequencing of this T cell receptor (beta chain) was carried out in a study of CD8 T cells in Susac syndrome. Findings and caveats of the study: Susac syndrome CD8+ repertoires were clonally expanded, most strongly in CD8+ TEMRA cells.

Germline V gene sequence: CDR1 SQVTM, CDR2 ANQGSEA. With 1 base removed from V and 1 base from J, the gap between germline ends came to 14 bases. The CDR3 has 16 residues. To note about this clonotype: The antigen is not known.

The authors reverse transcribed roughly 0.5 to 1 ug RNA with random hexamers. TCRdb re-analysed the immunoSEQ multiplex PCR reads in MiXCR, keeping a single row per CDR3 protein. This table has 130,000 or so distinct CDR3 sequences, about 94% appearing once. This chain links TRBV29-1 with TRBJ2-4, with TRBD1 as a possible D gene (7 bases). Material: CD8+ T cells from PBMCs. This TCR derives from a human donor with Susac syndrome. CDR3 region: CSVEGLQGRAKNIQYF. The CDR3 coding sequence is TGCAGCGTTGAAGGTTTACAGGGGAGGGCCAAAAACATTCAGTACTTC.